This entry features one T cell receptor beta chain sequence. The data stem from a study of blood T cell repertoires in COVID-19. About the research overall: Whether acute or convalescent, the COVID-19 samples came from the United States, Italy and Spain. T cells, B-cell-depleted T cells, or PBMCs provided the cDNA or gDNA that served as material.

Per the original methods: Amplification of reference gene primers was used by the study to estimate nucleated cell counts. This table comes from immunoSEQ multiplex PCR, and its TCRdb copy is limited to in-frame clones, with some not included. D and trimming come from the DNA, and the V and J calls and clone size come from that table. The sample has some 120,000 clones, roughly 72% seen once. The CDR3 is 17 amino acids. Germline CDR1 and CDR2: SGHDT and YYEEEE. V lost 1 base to trimming and J lost 2 bases; unmatched junction nucleotides: 8. The origin of this receptor is a human donor in a cohort sampled during active COVID-19. Material: peripheral blood. The chain combines TRBV5-6 with TRBJ1-5; 8 bases match TRBD1. The CDR3 here is CASSLWAGGAGNQPQHF. In nucleotides, the CDR3 is TGTGCCAGCAGCTTGTGGGCAGGGGGCGCCGGCAATCAGCCCCAGCATTTT.